This TCR beta chain was documented in a study of T cell responses to AZD1222 COVID-19 vaccine. Trimming left V 6 bases short and J 0 bases short, with 24 bases between. The germline CDR1 and CDR2 sequences are MDHEN and SYDVKM. The CDR3 is 19 amino acids. Repertoires were generated with immunoSEQ multiplex PCR, while TCRdb's copy carries only in-frame clones and drops some. The table lists 140,000 or so clones, nearly 90% of them singletons. The TCR comes from an adult who received the MenACWY meningococcal vaccine as a control. This specimen consisted of peripheral blood, obtained 28 days after the second dose of the MenACWY control vaccine. The rearrangement uses TRBV28 and TRBJ2-1; D may be TRBD2 (6 bases). For the CDR3, the DNA is TGTGCCAGCAGGGACGACATTGGGGGTAGCGGAAGCTCCTACAATGAGCAGTTCTTC. Translated: CASRDDIGGSGSSYNEQFF.